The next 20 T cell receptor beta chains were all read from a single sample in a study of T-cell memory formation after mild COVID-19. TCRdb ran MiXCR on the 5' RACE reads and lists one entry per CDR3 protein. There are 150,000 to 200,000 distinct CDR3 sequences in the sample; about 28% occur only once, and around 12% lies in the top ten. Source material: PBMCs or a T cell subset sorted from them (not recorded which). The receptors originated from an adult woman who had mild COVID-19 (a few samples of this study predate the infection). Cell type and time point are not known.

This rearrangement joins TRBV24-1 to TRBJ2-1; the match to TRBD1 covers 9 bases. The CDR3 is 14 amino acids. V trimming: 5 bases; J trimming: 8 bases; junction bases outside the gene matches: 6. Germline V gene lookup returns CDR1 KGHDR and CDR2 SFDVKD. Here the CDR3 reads CATSGGTGFDEQFF. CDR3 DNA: TGTGCCACCAGTGGAGGGACAGGGTTCGATGAGCAGTTCTTC.

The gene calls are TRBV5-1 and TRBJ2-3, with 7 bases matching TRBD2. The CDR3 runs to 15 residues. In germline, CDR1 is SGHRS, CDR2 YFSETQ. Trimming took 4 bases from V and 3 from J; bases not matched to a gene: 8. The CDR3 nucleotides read TGCGCCAGCAGCAAGACAGCGGGGTTAACAGATACGCAGTATTTT. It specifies CASSKTAGLTDTQYF.

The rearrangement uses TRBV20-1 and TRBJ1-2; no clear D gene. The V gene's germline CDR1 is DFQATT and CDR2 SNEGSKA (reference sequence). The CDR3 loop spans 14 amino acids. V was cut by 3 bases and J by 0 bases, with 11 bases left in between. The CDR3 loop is CSARGSPTNYGYTF. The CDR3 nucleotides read TGCAGTGCTAGGGGCTCACCCACTAACTATGGCTACACCTTC.

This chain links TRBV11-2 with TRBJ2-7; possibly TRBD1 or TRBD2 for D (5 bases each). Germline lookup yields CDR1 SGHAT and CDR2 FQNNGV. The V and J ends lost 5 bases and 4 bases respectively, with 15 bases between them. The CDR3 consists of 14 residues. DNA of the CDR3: TGTGCCAGCAGCCTGGTTAAGGGACGGTACGAGCAGTACTTC. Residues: CASSLVKGRYEQYF.

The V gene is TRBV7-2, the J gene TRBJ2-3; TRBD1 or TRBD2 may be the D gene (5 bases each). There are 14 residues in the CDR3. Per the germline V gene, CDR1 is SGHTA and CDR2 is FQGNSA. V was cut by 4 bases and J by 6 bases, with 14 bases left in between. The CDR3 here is CASSYSGLSDTQYF. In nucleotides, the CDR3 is TGTGCCAGCAGCTATTCGGGGCTCTCGGATACGCAGTATTTT.

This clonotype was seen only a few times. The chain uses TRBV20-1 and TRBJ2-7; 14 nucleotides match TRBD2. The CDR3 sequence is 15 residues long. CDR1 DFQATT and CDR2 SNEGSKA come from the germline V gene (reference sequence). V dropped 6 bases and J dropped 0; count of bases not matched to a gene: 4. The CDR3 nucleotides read TGCAGTGCGACTAGCGGGAGGGAAAGCTCCTACGAGCAGTACTTC. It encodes CSATSGRESSYEQYF.

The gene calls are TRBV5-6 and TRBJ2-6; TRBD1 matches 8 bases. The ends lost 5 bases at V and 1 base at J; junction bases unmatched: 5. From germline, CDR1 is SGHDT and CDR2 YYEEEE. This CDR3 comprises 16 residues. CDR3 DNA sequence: TGTGCCAGCAGTGTCCGACAGGGGTCTGGGGCCAACGTCCTGACTTTC. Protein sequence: CASSVRQGSGANVLTF.

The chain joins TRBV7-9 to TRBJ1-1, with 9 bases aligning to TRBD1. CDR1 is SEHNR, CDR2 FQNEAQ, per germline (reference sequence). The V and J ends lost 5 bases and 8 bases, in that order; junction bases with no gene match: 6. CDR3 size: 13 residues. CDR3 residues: CASSGTGGLEAFF. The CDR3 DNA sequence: TGTGCCAGCAGCGGTACAGGGGGCCTCGAAGCTTTCTTT. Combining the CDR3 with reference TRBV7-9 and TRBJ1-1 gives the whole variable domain DTGVSQNPRHKITKRGQNVTFRCDPISEHNRLYWYRQTLGQGPEFLTYFQNEAQLEKSRLLSDRFSAERPKGSFSTLEIQRTEQGDSAMYLCASSGTGGLEAFFGQGTRLTVV.

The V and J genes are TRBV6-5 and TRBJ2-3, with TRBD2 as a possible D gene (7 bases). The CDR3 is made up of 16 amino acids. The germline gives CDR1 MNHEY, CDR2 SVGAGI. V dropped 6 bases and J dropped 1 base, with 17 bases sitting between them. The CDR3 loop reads CASSSLNGGRTDTQYF. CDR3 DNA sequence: TGTGCCAGCAGCTCCCTTAACGGGGGGCGCACAGATACGCAGTATTTT.

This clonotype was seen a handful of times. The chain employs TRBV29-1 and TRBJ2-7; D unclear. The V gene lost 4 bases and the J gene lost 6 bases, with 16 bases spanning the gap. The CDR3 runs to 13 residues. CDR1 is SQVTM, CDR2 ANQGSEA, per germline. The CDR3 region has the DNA TGCAGCGTTGTAGGTCCGGGCACTCGCGAGCAGTACTTC. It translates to CSVVGPGTREQYF.

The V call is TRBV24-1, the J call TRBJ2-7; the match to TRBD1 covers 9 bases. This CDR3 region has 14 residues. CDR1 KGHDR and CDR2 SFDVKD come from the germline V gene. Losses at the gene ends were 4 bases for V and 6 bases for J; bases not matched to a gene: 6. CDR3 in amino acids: CATSDRDRAGEQYF. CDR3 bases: TGTGCCACCAGTGACCGGGACAGGGCGGGCGAGCAGTACTTC.

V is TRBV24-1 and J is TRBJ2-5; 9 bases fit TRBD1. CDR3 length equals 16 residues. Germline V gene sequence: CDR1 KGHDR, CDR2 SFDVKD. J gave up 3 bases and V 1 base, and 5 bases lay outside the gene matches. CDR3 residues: CATSDLARTGEETQYF. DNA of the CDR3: TGTGCCACCAGTGATTTAGCCCGGACAGGGGAAGAGACCCAGTACTTC.

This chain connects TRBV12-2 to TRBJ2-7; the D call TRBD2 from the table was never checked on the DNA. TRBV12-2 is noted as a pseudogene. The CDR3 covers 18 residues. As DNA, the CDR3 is TGTGCAAGTCGCTTAGCGCGGTTCGAGCGGGAAAGCTCCTACGAGCAGTACTTC. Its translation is CASRLARFERESSYEQYF.

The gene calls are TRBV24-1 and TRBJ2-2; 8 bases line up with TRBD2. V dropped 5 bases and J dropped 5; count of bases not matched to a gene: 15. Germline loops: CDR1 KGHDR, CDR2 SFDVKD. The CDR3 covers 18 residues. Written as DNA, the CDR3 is TGTGCCACCAGTGCCCCTCCCCTAAGCGGGGGAGAGACCGGGGAGCTGTTTTTT. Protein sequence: CATSAPPLSGGETGELFF.

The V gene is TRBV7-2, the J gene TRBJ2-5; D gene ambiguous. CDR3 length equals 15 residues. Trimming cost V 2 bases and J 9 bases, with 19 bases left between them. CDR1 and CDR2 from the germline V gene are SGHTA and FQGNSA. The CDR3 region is CASSLSSNPPRAQYF. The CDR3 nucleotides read TGTGCCAGCAGCTTATCGTCTAACCCGCCTAGGGCCCAGTACTTC.

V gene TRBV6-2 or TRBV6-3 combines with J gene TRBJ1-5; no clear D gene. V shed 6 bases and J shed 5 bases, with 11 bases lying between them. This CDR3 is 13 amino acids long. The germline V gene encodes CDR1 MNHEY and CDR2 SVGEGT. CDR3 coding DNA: TGTGCCAGCAGGCTCCAGCCCGATCAGCCCCAGCATTTT. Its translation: CASRLQPDQPQHF.

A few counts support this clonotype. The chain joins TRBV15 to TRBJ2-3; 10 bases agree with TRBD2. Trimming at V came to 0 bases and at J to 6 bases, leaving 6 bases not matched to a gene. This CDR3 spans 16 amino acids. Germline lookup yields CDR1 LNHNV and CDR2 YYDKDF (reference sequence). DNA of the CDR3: TGTGCCACCAGCAGAGATTCACTAGCGGGAAGGGATACGCAGTATTTT. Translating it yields CATSRDSLAGRDTQYF.

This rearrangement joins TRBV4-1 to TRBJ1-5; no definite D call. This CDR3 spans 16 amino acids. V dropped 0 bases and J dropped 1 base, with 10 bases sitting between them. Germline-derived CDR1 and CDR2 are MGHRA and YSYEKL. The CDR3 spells CASSQETLGSNQPQHF. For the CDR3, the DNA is TGCGCCAGCAGCCAAGAGACACTAGGGAGCAATCAGCCCCAGCATTTT.

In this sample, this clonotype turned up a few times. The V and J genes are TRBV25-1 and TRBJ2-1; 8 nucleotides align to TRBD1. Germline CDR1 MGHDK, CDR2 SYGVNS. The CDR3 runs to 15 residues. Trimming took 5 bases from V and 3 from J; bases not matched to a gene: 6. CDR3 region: CASSPPTGDYNEQFF. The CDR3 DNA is TGTGCCAGCAGTCCGCCGACAGGGGACTACAATGAGCAGTTCTTC.

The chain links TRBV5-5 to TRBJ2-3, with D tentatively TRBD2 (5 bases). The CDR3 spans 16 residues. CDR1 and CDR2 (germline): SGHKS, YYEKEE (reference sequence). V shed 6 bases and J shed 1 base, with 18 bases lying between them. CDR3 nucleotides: TGTGCCAGCACAAGTGGGCCGGGATATCGCACAGATACGCAGTATTTT. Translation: CASTSGPGYRTDTQYF. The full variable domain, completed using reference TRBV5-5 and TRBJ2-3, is DAGVTQSPTHLIKTRGQQVTLRCSPISGHKSVSWYQQVLGQGPQFIFQYYEKEERGRGNFPDRFSARQFPNYSSELNVNALLLGDSALYLCASTSGPGYRTDTQYFGPGTRLTVL.